This T cell receptor (beta chain) appears in the sequencing data of a study of blood T cell repertoires in COVID-19. Looking at the study overall: Acute and convalescent COVID-19 specimens originated in the United States, Italy and Spain. T cells, B-cell-depleted T cells, or PBMCs provided the cDNA or gDNA that served as material.

Original processing methods: It was from reference gene primer amplification that nucleated cell counts were estimated. Data came from immunoSEQ multiplex PCR; TCRdb stores just in-frame clones and leaves some out. V and J calls and clone size are copied from that table; D and trimming were computed from the DNA. The data show about 200,000 clones, 88% seen once. Germline V gene data show CDR1 as LNHNV and CDR2 as YYDKDF (reference sequence). The CDR3 is 14 amino acids. With 10 bases removed from V and 0 bases from J, the gap between germline ends came to 12 bases. In this sample, this clone turned up once.

The source of this sequence is a man between 18 and 29 years old with active or convalescent COVID-19. Specimen: peripheral blood. The V and J genes are TRBV15 and TRBJ1-4; D remains ambiguous. This CDR3 is CAIRERATNEKLFF. In DNA, the CDR3 is TGTGCCATCCGAGAGAGGGCAACTAATGAAAAACTGTTTTTT.